This T cell receptor beta chain was identified in a study of shared clonotypes between healthy human individuals. Per the germline V gene, CDR1 is SGHAT and CDR2 is FQDESV (reference sequence). CDR3 length: 15 amino acids. Trimming took off 2 bases at V and 1 base at J, with 12 bases between the two ends. TCRdb keeps only in-frame clones here, not all; method: immunoSEQ multiplex PCR. Of more than 2,000,000 clones detected, around 90% appear once; the ten largest clones hold roughly 0.13%. The rearrangement links TRBV11-1 to TRBJ2-7, with a tentative D call TRBD1 (5 bases). Input material: naive CD4+ T cells sorted from blood. Documented subset: CD45RA+ positively selected. This TCR was sampled from a man aged 18 to 35 in good health. DNA for the CDR3: TGTGCCAGCAGCTTACTGTTTCAGGGTTCCTACGAGCAGTACTTC. Amino acid sequence: CASSLLFQGSYEQYF.